The 12 T cell receptor beta chains below all came from one sample that was sequenced in a study of human T cells and chemical hapten exposure (dated by TCRdb to about 2021). Libraries were built with RACE. Sequencing was carried out with a NextSeq 500. The raw public data were reprocessed by TCRdb itself: fastp quality trimming at Q25, MiXCR clonotype calling, in-frame beta chains only. Rows merge per CDR3 protein into single entries with the most common DNA and genes. In all, the sample holds around 80,000 distinct CDR3 sequences, and 8.6% of those were seen once. 1.5% to 1.7% of the sample goes to the ten largest clones. The time point label here, explained by the study, means: healthy volunteer bleed at 6 weeks. Unfractionated whole blood was collected in Tempus Blood RNA tubes, and total RNA was extracted from that blood. The sample was whole blood. These receptors were obtained from a male donor in good health. Some clones in this sample may be carry-over from other donors' samples.

This clonotype was seen ten or more times. V and J are TRBV18 and TRBJ1-1, with TRBD1 identical over 8 bases. Losses at the gene ends were 5 bases for V and 3 bases for J; bases not matched to a gene: 2. The V gene's germline CDR1 is KGHSH and CDR2 LQKENI. This CDR3 has 13 amino acids. CDR3 nucleotide sequence: TGTGCCAGCTCAGACAGGGGAGACACTGAAGCTTTCTTT. As protein: CASSDRGDTEAFF. The complete variable domain, with remaining parts taken from reference TRBV18 and TRBJ1-1, reads NAGVMQNPRHLVRRRGQEARLRCSPMKGHSHVYWYRQLPEEGLKFMVYLQKENIIDESGMPKERFSAEFPKEGPSILRIQQVVRGDSAAYFCASSDRGDTEAFFGQGTRLTVV.

This clonotype was found many times. The chain employs TRBV29-1 and TRBJ1-1; unclear D gene. Trimming took off 6 bases at V and 0 bases at J, with 8 bases between the two ends. CDR1 is SQVTM, CDR2 ANQGSEA, per germline. This CDR3 spans 12 amino acids. The CDR3 region has the DNA TGCAGCGTGATAGTTGTGAACACTGAAGCTTTCTTT. It is translated as CSVIVVNTEAFF.

This clonotype was counted many times. The chain recombines TRBV18 with TRBJ1-4; D unresolved. Germline CDR1 reads KGHSH; CDR2 reads LQKENI. This CDR3 contains 14 residues. The V gene lost 3 bases and the J gene lost 0 bases, with 5 bases spanning the gap. CDR3 coding DNA: TGTGCCAGCTCACCCTCGGCAACTAATGAAAAACTGTTTTTT. The encoded protein is CASSPSATNEKLFF. The full variable domain, its missing parts supplied by reference TRBV18 and TRBJ1-4, is NAGVMQNPRHLVRRRGQEARLRCSPMKGHSHVYWYRQLPEEGLKFMVYLQKENIIDESGMPKERFSAEFPKEGPSILRIQQVVRGDSAAYFCASSPSATNEKLFFGSGTQLSVL.

In this sample, this clonotype turned up a few times. This chain joins TRBV7-7 and TRBJ1-1; D perhaps matches TRBD1 (5 bases). Germline V gives CDR1 SSHAT, CDR2 FNYEAQ (reference sequence). The CDR3 sequence is 13 residues long. V shed 5 bases and J shed 1 base, with 8 bases lying between them. Here the CDR3 reads CASSRQQNTEAFF. The CDR3, as DNA: TGTGCCAGCAGCCGACAGCAGAACACTGAAGCTTTCTTT.

This clonotype was found a few times. V is TRBV6-5 and J is TRBJ1-3; maybe TRBD1 (5 bases). The CDR3 length is 14 residues. Trimming removed 6 bases at V and 6 bases at J, with 15 bases between. The germline CDR1 and CDR2 sequences are MNHEY and SVGAGI. The DNA of the CDR3 is TGTGCCAGCAGGCCAGGGCAGGGCCCAAACACCATATATTTT. The encoded protein is CASRPGQGPNTIYF.

This clonotype was counted between two and nine times. The gene calls are TRBV7-9 and TRBJ1-2; D not resolved. Trimming shortened V by 0 bases and J by 0 bases, and 17 bases separated the two germline ends. CDR3 length equals 18 residues. The germline CDR1 and CDR2 sequences are SEHNR and FQNEAQ (reference sequence). CDR3 nucleotide sequence: TGTGCCAGCAGCTTAGCGGTTGGCTTTCCGCCAGCTAACTATGGCTACACCTTC. Protein product: CASSLAVGFPPANYGYTF.

This chain links TRBV6-5 with TRBJ1-1, with TRBD1 matching 9 bases. V lost 5 bases and J lost 0; bases outside the gene matches: 10. The CDR3 runs to 17 residues. Germline V CDR1 and CDR2: MNHEY, SVGAGI. In DNA form, the CDR3 reads TGTGCCAGCAGTCATAACAGGGGGCCCATCATGAACACTGAAGCTTTCTTT. Protein: CASSHNRGPIMNTEAFF.

The CDR3 reads CAWIRVVGTQTSTDTQYF. DNA for the CDR3: TGTGCCTGGATCCGCGTAGTGGGGACACAAACTAGCACAGATACGCAGTATTTT. The chain has TRBV30 and TRBJ2-3; TRBD1 is a possible D gene (6 bases). V was trimmed by 4 bases and J by 0 bases, leaving 23 bases between them. CDR3 length: 18 residues. Germline V lookup: CDR1 GTSNPN, CDR2 SVGIG (reference sequence).

V gene TRBV11-2 combines with J gene TRBJ2-5, with D possibly being TRBD1 (5 bases). V was shortened by 5 bases and J by 0 bases, with 19 bases between the two germline ends. The germline V gene has CDR1 SGHAT and CDR2 FQNNGV. The CDR3 spans 17 residues. The DNA of the CDR3 is TGTGCCAGCAGCCAAACTCAACAGGTAGTTTACCAAGAGACCCAGTACTTC. This gives the protein CASSQTQQVVYQETQYF. The complete variable domain, with remaining parts taken from reference TRBV11-2 and TRBJ2-5, reads EAGVAQSPRYKIIEKRQSVAFWCNPISGHATLYWYQQILGQGPKLLIQFQNNGVVDDSQLPKDRFSAERLKGVDSTLKIQPAKLEDSAVYLCASSQTQQVVYQETQYFGPGTRLLVL.

The rearrangement joins TRBV7-2 to TRBJ2-2, with 11 bases that match TRBD2. Germline lookup yields CDR1 SGHTA and CDR2 FQGNSA. The CDR3 has 17 residues. The V gene end was trimmed by 1 base and the J gene end by 7 bases; junction bases not matched to a gene: 8. CDR3 protein: CASSLVAGGPYHGELFF. CDR3 DNA: TGTGCCAGCAGCTTAGTAGCGGGGGGGCCTTATCACGGGGAGCTGTTTTTT. Drawing the rest from reference TRBV7-2 and TRBJ2-2, the complete variable domain is GAGVSQSPSNKVTEKGKDVELRCDPISGHTALYWYRQSLGQGLEFLIYFQGNSAPDKSGLPSDRFSAERTGGSVSTLTIQRTQQEDSAVYLCASSLVAGGPYHGELFFGEGSRLTVL.

V usage is TRBV12-3 or TRBV12-4 and J usage is TRBJ2-1; no definite D call. V lost 5 bases, J lost 7 bases, and 12 bases lay in between. The CDR3 covers 13 residues. CDR3 residues: CASSPEAANEQFF. Here the CDR3 DNA reads TGTGCCAGCAGTCCCGAAGCTGCGAATGAGCAGTTCTTC.

Many counts were recorded for this clonotype. The chain carries TRBV9 and TRBJ2-3; 11 bases fit TRBD2. V was clipped by 3 bases and J by 3 bases; unmatched bases: 12. CDR3 length equals 18 residues. Germline CDR1 SGDLS, CDR2 YYNGEE. The CDR3 DNA reads as TGTGCCAGCAGCGGAACTGGCTCACTAGCGGGAGTTACAGATACGCAGTATTTT. As protein: CASSGTGSLAGVTDTQYF.